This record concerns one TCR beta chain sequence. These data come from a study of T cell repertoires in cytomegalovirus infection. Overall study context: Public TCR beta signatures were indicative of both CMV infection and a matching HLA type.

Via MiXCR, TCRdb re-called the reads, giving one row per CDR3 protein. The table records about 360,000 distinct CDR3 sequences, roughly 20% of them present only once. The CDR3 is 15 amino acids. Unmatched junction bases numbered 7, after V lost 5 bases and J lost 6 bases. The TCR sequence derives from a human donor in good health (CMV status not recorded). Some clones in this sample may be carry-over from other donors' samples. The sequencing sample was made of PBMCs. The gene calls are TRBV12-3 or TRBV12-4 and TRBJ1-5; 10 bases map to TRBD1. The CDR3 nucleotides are TGTGCCAGCAGTCCGAGACAGGGGGCAGGTCAGCCCCAGCATTTT. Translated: CASSPRQGAGQPQHF.